The 8 T cell receptor beta chains given below trace back to one sample, sequenced in a study. TCRdb ran MiXCR on the 5' RACE reads and lists one entry per CDR3 protein. The sample lists about 34,000 distinct CDR3 sequences; about a quarter were seen once. The specimen was naive CD4+ T cells sorted from a lymph node. Noted subset: naive CD4+ T cells, CD4+CD45RA+CD25-. These receptors were collected from a female donor with breast cancer.

This clonotype came up a few times. The rearrangement uses TRBV4-2 and TRBJ2-7; 9 nucleotides align to TRBD1. CDR1 LGHNA and CDR2 YNFKEQ come from the germline V gene. The CDR3 extends over 13 amino acids. The trim removed 3 bases at V and 10 bases at J, leaving 7 bases unmatched. The CDR3, as DNA: TGTGCCAGCAGCCAGGGACAGGGAGTCCCCCAGTACTTC. Its translation is CASSQGQGVPQYF.

This clonotype was recorded a few times. The gene calls are TRBV6-6 and TRBJ1-6; D not certain. Trimming left V 4 bases short and J 3 bases short, with 22 bases between. Germline CDR1 MNHNY, CDR2 SVGAGI (reference sequence). The CDR3 sequence is 19 residues long. The chain's CDR3 is CASSFLGKSTNFYNSPLHF. CDR3 sequence (DNA): TGTGCCAGCAGTTTTCTCGGAAAAAGTACCAACTTCTATAATTCACCCCTCCACTTT.

Concerning this clonotype: A much larger clonotype is one base distant, so this may be a read error. V usage is TRBV12-3 or TRBV12-4 and J usage is TRBJ1-2, with D tentatively TRBD1 (6 bases). CDR3 length: 12 amino acids. For the CDR3, the DNA is TGTGCCAGCAGTTTCAGGGGCTATGGCTACGCCTTC. The encoded protein is CASSFRGYGYAF.

This clonotype was found a few times. CDR3 amino acids: CASSYGQGASEQYF. Written as DNA, the CDR3 is TGTGCCAGCAGTTACGGGCAGGGGGCCAGTGAGCAGTACTTC. This sequence joins TRBV2 and TRBJ2-7, with 8 nucleotides matching TRBD1. V lost 5 bases and J lost 7; bases outside the gene matches: 10. The CDR3 is made up of 14 amino acids. Looked up from germline, CDR1 is SNHLY and CDR2 is FYNNEI.

This clonotype is categorized as medium-sized. The chain uses TRBV9 and TRBJ1-2, with no clear D. The CDR3 consists of 13 residues. CDR1 is SGDLS and CDR2 is YYNGEE in the germline V gene. Deletions cut 0 bases from V and 4 bases from J, with 7 bases between. CDR3 coding DNA: TGTGCCAGCAGCGTAGGGGCAGGCTATGGCTACACCTTC. It yields the protein CASSVGAGYGYTF.

The table lists this clonotype with a few counts. The gene calls are TRBV20-1 and TRBJ1-1, with 11 bases fitting TRBD1. V lost 3 bases and J lost 0; bases outside the gene matches: 12. The CDR3 is 18 amino acids. Germline assignment: CDR1 DFQATT and CDR2 SNEGSKA (reference sequence). Here the CDR3 DNA reads TGCAGTGCTAGTCGGGTGGACAGGGGGCGCTTAATGAACACTGAAGCTTTCTTT. Amino acid sequence: CSASRVDRGRLMNTEAFF.

This clonotype was counted ten times or more. This sequence joins TRBV7-2 and TRBJ1-2; D gene ambiguous. Trimming took 2 bases from V and 2 from J, leaving 6 bases between them. CDR1 and CDR2 (germline): SGHTA, FQGNSA. CDR3 length: 13 amino acids. CDR3 in amino acids: CASSLPANYGYTF. As DNA, the CDR3 is TGTGCCAGCAGCTTACCGGCGAACTATGGCTACACCTTC. Filled out from reference TRBV7-2 and TRBJ1-2, the complete variable domain reads GAGVSQSPSNKVTEKGKDVELRCDPISGHTALYWYRQSLGQGLEFLIYFQGNSAPDKSGLPSDRFSAERTGGSVSTLTIQRTQQEDSAVYLCASSLPANYGYTFGSGTRLTVV.

This clonotype has more than one count but fewer than ten. The chain joins TRBV6-5 to TRBJ2-1; TRBD2 agrees at 8 bases. Germline CDR1 MNHEY, CDR2 SVGAGI. This CDR3 comprises 16 residues. After removal of 8 bases from V and 1 base from J, the junction contained 10 bases not matched to a gene. The CDR3 region has the DNA TGTGCCAGCGCGACCGGGGGGGGGGCGTCCTACAATGAGCAGTTCTTC. Its protein product is CASATGGGASYNEQFF.